The 16 T cell receptor beta chains given below trace back to one sample, sequenced in a study of cytomegalovirus exposure and HLA in healthy donors. A multiplex PCR was run with 60 Vbeta primers and 13 Jbeta primers. TCRdb's table, derived via immunoSEQ multiplex PCR, lists solely in-frame clones and lacks some. The data contain some 250,000 clones, around 80% of them seen just once; the ten biggest clones take up around 8.6%. The sequenced sample consisted of PBMCs. The origin of the receptors is an older woman in good health and CMV-seropositive.

V and J are TRBV6-1 and TRBJ2-7; the D gene is possibly TRBD2 (6 bases). Trimming cost V 9 bases and J 3 bases, with 12 bases left between them. The CDR3 spans 12 residues. Germline V gene data show CDR1 as MNHNS and CDR2 as SASEGT. The CDR3 spells CASGDSGYEQYF. The CDR3 nucleotides read TGTGCCAGTGGGGACTCGGGCTACGAGCAGTACTTC.

The J gene is TRBJ1-2, the V gene TRBV7-9; D is unclear. Per germline, CDR1 SEHNR and CDR2 FQNEAQ (reference sequence). The CDR3 is 12 amino acids. V dropped 5 bases and J dropped 4 bases, with 8 bases sitting between them. The CDR3 DNA reads as TGTGCCAGCAGCCCGACGGGCTATGGCTACACCTTC. Its translation: CASSPTGYGYTF.

This chain links TRBV30 with TRBJ2-7; the match to TRBD2 covers 9 bases. Germline-derived CDR1 and CDR2 are GTSNPN and SVGIG (reference sequence). The CDR3 runs to 16 residues. The trim removed 3 bases at V and 1 base at J, leaving 10 bases unmatched. Written as DNA, the CDR3 is TGTGCCTGGAGCCCCAAAGGCGGGAGGGCTTCCTACGAGCAGTACTTC. Encoded protein: CAWSPKGGRASYEQYF.

As to this clone: This CDR3 is also generated by other DNA sequences in the sample. V and J are TRBV5-1 and TRBJ1-1; D not resolved. The V end was cut by 0 bases, the J end by 1 base, with 7 bases between. CDR3 length equals 14 residues. Per germline, CDR1 SGHRS and CDR2 YFSETQ. The CDR3 is CASSLDRGNTEAFF. As DNA, the CDR3 is TGCGCCAGCAGCTTGGATCGGGGGAACACTGAAGCTTTCTTT.

V is TRBV7-9 and J is TRBJ1-2, with D perhaps TRBD1 (5 bases). The V end lost 1 base, the J end lost 5 bases, and 11 bases lay between the germline ends. This CDR3 has 14 residues. The germline gives CDR1 SEHNR, CDR2 FQNEAQ (reference sequence). Here the CDR3 reads CASSLVGAGYGYTF. Here the CDR3 DNA reads TGTGCCAGCAGCTTAGTTGGGGCGGGGTATGGCTACACCTTC.

The chain uses TRBV5-1 and TRBJ1-4; D call uncertain. The CDR3 runs to 13 residues. Germline CDR1 reads SGHRS; CDR2 reads YFSETQ. The V gene lost 4 bases and the J gene lost 11 bases, with 15 bases spanning the gap. The DNA of the CDR3 is TGCGCCAGCAGCCTTAAAGAGGGTGCTAAACTGTTTTTT. Its protein product is CASSLKEGAKLFF.

This chain uses TRBV28 with TRBJ1-5; 10 positions match TRBD1. The V gene's germline CDR1 is MDHEN and CDR2 SYDVKM. The CDR3 sequence is 16 residues long. With V trimmed by 5 bases and J by 6 bases, 10 bases remained unmatched. CDR3: CASSPTGTGVVQPQHF. CDR3 sequence (DNA): TGTGCCAGCAGTCCCACCGGGACAGGGGTTGTTCAGCCCCAGCATTTT.

The V gene is TRBV6-4, the J gene TRBJ2-3, with 9 bases aligning to TRBD2. The CDR3 has 15 amino acids. Germline loops: CDR1 MRHNA, CDR2 SNTAGT. V lost 3 bases and J lost 3; bases outside the gene matches: 4. CDR3 residues: CASSDPAGGTDTQYF. The CDR3 DNA sequence: TGTGCCAGCAGTGATCCCGCGGGAGGGACAGATACGCAGTATTTT.

The rearrangement joins TRBV6-5 to TRBJ2-2, with D possibly being TRBD2 (5 bases). The CDR3 loop spans 12 amino acids. V was pared by 5 bases and J by 7 bases, with 8 bases between. CDR1 is MNHEY, CDR2 SVGAGI, per germline. The CDR3 protein is CASSPRGGELFF. In nucleotides, the CDR3 is TGTGCCAGCAGTCCTCGGGGCGGGGAGCTGTTTTTT.

About this clone: Mismatch with germline at one junction end may stem from a read error. The chain carries TRBV7-9 and TRBJ2-7; D unclear. The V gene's germline CDR1 is SEHNR and CDR2 FQNEAQ (reference sequence). The length of the CDR3 is 13 residues. The CDR3 region is CSSSPLLAALRDF. The DNA for the CDR3 is TGTTCCAGCAGCCCTCTGCTGGCGGCACTACGAGATTTC.

The rearrangement uses TRBV25-1 and TRBJ1-5, with D maybe TRBD1 (5 bases). This CDR3 is 13 amino acids long. Trimming shortened V by 4 bases and J by 2 bases, and 6 bases separated the two germline ends. CDR1 MGHDK and CDR2 SYGVNS come from the germline V gene. CDR3 nucleotides: TGTGCCAGCAGTGTACAGGGCAATCAGCCCCAGCATTTT. Translating gives CASSVQGNQPQHF.

This clone was seen a single time. J is TRBJ1-2 and V is TRBV5-4; perhaps TRBD1 as D (5 bases). Trimming took off 1 base at V and 2 bases at J, with 6 bases between the two ends. The CDR3 is made up of 13 amino acids. Per the germline V gene, CDR1 is SGHNT and CDR2 is YYREEE (reference sequence). CDR3 bases: TGTGCCAGCAGCTTGTCAGGGAACTATGGCTACACCTTC. This translates into CASSLSGNYGYTF.

CDR3 in amino acids: CASSLLYSGANVLTF. The CDR3 nucleotides are TGTGCCAGCAGTCTCCTTTACTCTGGGGCCAACGTCCTGACTTTC. V gene TRBV27 combines with J gene TRBJ2-6; D is undetermined. Germline CDR1 is MNHEY and CDR2 is SMNVEV (reference sequence). V gave up 5 bases and J gave up 0 bases, with 8 bases separating them. The CDR3 is made up of 15 amino acids.

The gene calls are TRBV7-8 and TRBJ2-7; D is possibly TRBD1 (6 bases). The CDR3 covers 12 residues. V lost 4 bases and J lost 5, with 9 bases in between. The germline V gene encodes CDR1 SGHVS and CDR2 FQNEAQ. CDR3 sequence: CASSSQGNEQYF. DNA for the CDR3: TGTGCCAGCAGCTCACAGGGAAACGAGCAGTACTTC.

The chain employs TRBV6-1 and TRBJ2-7; D unclear. The CDR3 is 13 residues long. Between the trimmed V and J ends, which lost 4 bases and 3 bases, there was a span of 10 bases. The germline gives CDR1 MNHNS, CDR2 SASEGT. The CDR3 reads CASSVDKIYEQYF. CDR3 in DNA: TGTGCCAGCAGTGTCGACAAGATCTACGAGCAGTACTTC.

This clone was seen a handful of times. This sequence joins TRBV5-1 and TRBJ2-2, with TRBD2 identical over 10 bases. The CDR3 runs to 16 residues. J was trimmed by 5 bases and V by 3 bases; bases with no gene match: 7. Germline CDR1 and CDR2: SGHRS and YFSETQ. The CDR3 loop is CASSSIAGGGTGELFF. CDR3 nucleotide sequence: TGCGCCAGCAGCTCGATAGCGGGAGGAGGGACCGGGGAGCTGTTTTTT.